The subject of this entry is one T cell receptor (beta chain). The germline V gene has CDR1 MGHRA and CDR2 YSYEKL. The CDR3 consists of 14 residues. V lost 3 bases and J lost 2, with 10 bases in between. These data are taken from a study of T cell changes during pregnancy in multiple sclerosis. Clones were read by immunoSEQ multiplex PCR, and TCRdb kept only the in-frame ones, dropping some. The table records roughly 48,000 clones, 92% of them present only once. The chain couples TRBV4-1 to TRBJ2-5, with D perhaps matching TRBD2 (5 bases). The source of this sequence is a female donor in good health, enrolled as a control in a pregnancy study. This sample comprised CD4+ T cells from peripheral blood mononuclear cells, obtained in the second trimester of pregnancy. CDR3 DNA sequence: TGCGCCAGCAGCCATCTCGGGATACAAGAGACCCAGTACTTC. Amino acid sequence: CASSHLGIQETQYF.